Below, 12 T cell receptor beta chains from the same sample are listed, as sequenced in a study of T cells in Graves' hyperthyroidism and ophthalmopathy. The investigators amplified TCR beta CDR3 regions from RNA transcripts. Researchers ran a first-round RT-PCR on the TCR CDR3 using the HTBI primer set. MiXCR, run by TCRdb on the multiplex PCR reads, gives a single entry per CDR3 protein. This table holds a few hundred thousand distinct CDR3 sequences, 15% to 20% found once. Input material: blood. The receptors were sampled from a man aged 40-50 years with Graves' hyperthyroidism.

The genes are TRBV2 and TRBJ1-6, with 7 nucleotides matching TRBD1. Germline V gene sequence: CDR1 SNHLY, CDR2 FYNNEI. The V and J ends lost 1 base and 5 bases, in that order; junction bases with no gene match: 2. This CDR3 is built from 15 residues. CDR3 DNA sequence: TGTGCCAGCAGTGAAGATGGGACAGATAATTCACCCCTCCACTTT. Translation: CASSEDGTDNSPLHF.

The chain uses TRBV7-2 and TRBJ2-3, with 8 positions matching TRBD2. The V and J ends lost 3 bases and 0 bases, in that order; junction bases with no gene match: 5. The CDR3 loop spans 16 amino acids. Germline V gene sequence: CDR1 SGHTA, CDR2 FQGNSA. CDR3 DNA sequence: TGTGCCAGCAGCTTCCAGGCTAGCGGGAGCACAGATACGCAGTATTTT. Encoded protein: CASSFQASGSTDTQYF.

This clonotype was seen at least ten times. The V gene is TRBV20-1, the J gene TRBJ2-2; 14 bases map to TRBD2. Looked up from germline, CDR1 is DFQATT and CDR2 is SNEGSKA (reference sequence). The CDR3 length is 17 residues. The ends lost 3 bases at V and 7 bases at J; junction bases unmatched: 10. The CDR3 coding sequence is TGCAGTGCTAGGGGACTAGCGGGGGATCTGCAAGGCGGGGAGCTGTTTTTT. As protein: CSARGLAGDLQGGELFF.

In this sample, this clonotype turned up many times. This chain uses TRBV6-2 or TRBV6-3 with TRBJ2-7; no firm D call. CDR1 MNHEY and CDR2 SVGEGT come from the germline V gene. V lost 2 bases and J lost 2, with 10 bases in between. The CDR3 has 14 amino acids. This CDR3 reads CASSYKGLPYEQYF. CDR3 nucleotide sequence: TGTGCCAGCAGTTACAAGGGATTGCCCTACGAGCAGTACTTC.

This chain links TRBV6-2 or TRBV6-3 with TRBJ2-3, with a possible D match to TRBD2 (7 bases). V shed 4 bases and J shed 8 bases, with 16 bases lying between them. This CDR3 is built from 14 residues. The germline V gene has CDR1 MNHEY and CDR2 SVGEGT. The DNA of the CDR3 is TGTGCCAGCAGTTGGCCGGTGGCGGGGGCTACGCAGTATTTT. The encoded protein is CASSWPVAGATQYF.

In its sample, this clonotype was seen many times. This rearrangement joins TRBV6-1 to TRBJ2-2; 11 nucleotides match TRBD2. This CDR3 comprises 15 residues. Germline V lookup: CDR1 MNHNS, CDR2 SASEGT. Trimming removed 0 bases from V and 6 bases from J; junction bases left unmatched: 0. The chain's CDR3 is CASSEASGGAGELFF. The DNA for the CDR3 is TGTGCCAGCAGTGAAGCTAGCGGGGGGGCCGGGGAGCTGTTTTTT.

This clonotype was seen at least ten times. Here the CDR3 reads CASNGGGAIEETQYF. Here the CDR3 DNA reads TGCGCCAGCAACGGCGGGGGGGCCATCGAAGAGACCCAGTACTTC. The chain uses TRBV5-1 and TRBJ2-5, with TRBD2 matching 9 bases. J gave up 3 bases and V 6 bases, and 9 bases lay outside the gene matches. The germline gives CDR1 SGHRS, CDR2 YFSETQ. This CDR3 spans 15 amino acids.

This chain uses TRBV14 with TRBJ2-1; 10 nucleotides match TRBD1. The V segment lost 4 bases and the J segment 0 bases; nucleotides outside the gene matches: 9. Germline V CDR1 and CDR2: SGHDN, FVKESK. This CDR3 region has 18 residues. CDR3 residues: CASSRGGGQGSSYNEQFF. The DNA for the CDR3 is TGTGCCAGCAGCCGAGGGGGGGGACAGGGGAGCTCCTACAATGAGCAGTTCTTC.

A few counts support this clonotype. CDR3 nucleotides: TGTGCCAGCAGTCTCGGGACAGGGTTGGATTCACCCCTCCACTTT. This sequence encodes CASSLGTGLDSPLHF. The chain employs TRBV9 and TRBJ1-6; 9 nucleotides match TRBD1. CDR3 size: 15 residues. CDR1 is SGDLS, CDR2 YYNGEE, per germline. The junction had 8 bases not matched to a gene; V was cut back by 5 bases and J by 8 bases.

This clonotype appeared many times. V is TRBV7-9 and J is TRBJ1-5; D gene unclear. Between the trimmed V and J ends, which lost 1 base and 9 bases, there was a span of 10 bases. Germline CDR1 SEHNR, CDR2 FQNEAQ (reference sequence). The CDR3 covers 13 residues. The CDR3 region has the DNA TGTGCCAGCAGCTTAGGCAGGATGGGGCCCCAGCATTTT. Translating gives CASSLGRMGPQHF.

This clonotype was seen ten or more times. V usage is TRBV7-8 and J usage is TRBJ2-3; perhaps TRBD2 as D (5 bases). Trimming cost V 3 bases and J 10 bases, with 8 bases left between them. CDR3 length equals 11 residues. The germline gives CDR1 SGHVS, CDR2 FQNEAQ. The CDR3 region is CASSFSASQYF. As DNA, the CDR3 is TGTGCCAGCAGCTTTAGCGCGTCGCAGTATTTT.

The V call is TRBV4-1, the J call TRBJ2-3, with D unresolved. Trimming took 1 base from V and 0 from J, leaving 11 bases between them. Germline assignment: CDR1 MGHRA and CDR2 YSYEKL. CDR3 size: 16 residues. CDR3: CASSQGYSGSTDTQYF. DNA of the CDR3: TGCGCCAGCAGCCAAGGGTACAGTGGGAGCACAGATACGCAGTATTTT.